This T cell receptor beta chain was retrieved from a study of shared T cell receptors in the human thymus. Profiling relied on immunoSEQ multiplex PCR, and the TCRdb table lists in-frame clones only, not all of them. The sample has more than 550,000 clones; approximately 83% are singletons. These same records also appear under a second study, on human thymus T cells.

The sample was thymocytes. The origin of this receptor is a girl under three years old with a congenital heart defect.

In nucleotides, the CDR3 is TGCGCCAGCGGAGACGGGGGCTCTGGAAACACCATATATTTT. Protein sequence: CASGDGGSGNTIYF. The genes are TRBV10-1 and TRBJ1-3; weak D call: TRBD1 (5 bases). CDR1 is WNHNN, CDR2 SYGVQD, per germline (reference sequence). The CDR3 covers 14 residues. V lost 8 bases to trimming and J lost 0 bases, with 11 bases between them.